One and the same sample provided the 18 T cell receptor beta chains below, sequenced in a study of OX40 agonist ivuxolimab in advanced cancers. The protocol used for the library was the immunoSEQ multiplex PCR assay. TCRdb mirrors the immuneACCESS table, restricted to in-frame sequences. Some clones are absent from its copies; in checked studies, under half trace to an unresolved V gene, and the reason for the others is unknown. For this sample the table gives around 19,000 clones, of which 80% to 90% were detected only once. Roughly a sixth of the sample comes from the top ten. Sequenced here: CD4+ or CD8+ T cells sorted from blood, sampled in a trial of the OX40 agonist ivuxolimab. The receptors come from an adult with an advanced solid tumor such as melanoma, head and neck, liver or kidney cancer.

The V call is TRBV7-8, the J call TRBJ2-6; 15 bases are shared with TRBD2. With V trimmed by 5 bases and J by 1 base, 3 bases remained unmatched. Germline CDR1 and CDR2: SGHVS and FQNEAQ. The CDR3 is made up of 18 amino acids. The CDR3 DNA reads TGTGCCAGCAGCGTCGGGACTAGCGGGAGGTCTGGGGCCAACGTCCTGACTTTC. Translation gives CASSVGTSGRSGANVLTF.

This clone was observed once. This chain connects TRBV5-6 to TRBJ1-3; no reliable D call. Germline assignment: CDR1 SGHDT and CDR2 YYEEEE. This CDR3 is built from 13 residues. V lost 2 bases and J 3 bases, leaving 6 bases between the germline ends. The DNA for the CDR3 is TGTGCCAGCAGCTTCAATCGTGGAAACACCATATATTTT. Translating gives CASSFNRGNTIYF.

This chain connects TRBV7-6 to TRBJ2-7; D remains unclear. This CDR3 comprises 15 residues. The ends were cut back, 0 bases at V and 2 bases at J, with 11 bases in the middle. CDR1 and CDR2 from the germline V gene are SGHVS and FNYEAQ. The CDR3 sequence: CASSLAHGSTYEQYF. CDR3 nucleotides: TGTGCCAGCAGCTTAGCGCACGGCAGTACCTACGAGCAGTACTTC.

The chain couples TRBV4-2 to TRBJ2-7; TRBD1 might be the D (5 bases). V lost 0 bases and J lost 5, with 23 bases in between. The CDR3 length is 18 residues. Germline loops: CDR1 LGHNA, CDR2 YNFKEQ. The CDR3 here is CASSQDGSSGASQDEQYF. CDR3 coding DNA: TGTGCCAGCAGCCAAGATGGTTCATCTGGGGCGAGTCAAGACGAGCAGTACTTC.

The rearrangement joins TRBV5-1 to TRBJ2-1; 8 nucleotides agree with TRBD1. CDR1 is SGHRS and CDR2 is YFSETQ in the germline V gene. Trimming removed 0 bases from V and 9 bases from J; junction bases left unmatched: 8. CDR3 size: 15 residues. The CDR3 spells CASSLDRGDLGEQFF. In DNA, the CDR3 is TGCGCCAGCAGCTTGGACAGGGGGGATTTGGGTGAGCAGTTCTTC.

The CDR3 region has the DNA TGTGCCAGCAGTCCCGGGACAGAGCCTCATCAGCCCCAGCATTTT. Residues: CASSPGTEPHQPQHF. The V gene is TRBV6-5, the J gene TRBJ1-5; 7 nucleotides align to TRBD1. The trim removed 5 bases at V and 5 bases at J, leaving 9 bases unmatched. The CDR3 length is 15 residues. Germline CDR1 reads MNHEY; CDR2 reads SVGAGI.

The chain has TRBV2 and TRBJ2-7; a possible D gene is TRBD1 (5 bases). Deletions cut 8 bases from V and 5 bases from J, with 19 bases between. The CDR3 totals 14 residues. CDR1 SNHLY and CDR2 FYNNEI come from the germline V gene. This CDR3 reads CASVADSWSHEQYF. CDR3 nucleotides: TGTGCCAGCGTTGCAGACAGTTGGAGTCACGAGCAGTACTTC.

V gene TRBV30 combines with J gene TRBJ2-2; D not resolved. V gave up 6 bases and J gave up 3 bases, with 11 bases separating them. CDR1 and CDR2 (germline): GTSNPN, SVGIG (reference sequence). CDR3 length equals 13 residues. CDR3 loop: CACQVGDTGELFF. The CDR3 nucleotides read TGTGCCTGTCAGGTTGGAGACACCGGGGAGCTGTTTTTT.

This clone is a singleton in its sample. The rearrangement uses TRBV4-2 and TRBJ1-5, with unresolved D. V was pared by 0 bases and J by 9 bases, with 15 bases between. The CDR3 has 15 residues. Germline CDR1 and CDR2: LGHNA and YNFKEQ. CDR3 protein: CASSQDLGREWPQHF. The CDR3 DNA is TGTGCCAGCAGCCAAGATTTAGGGCGTGAGTGGCCCCAGCATTTT.

This chain links TRBV9 with TRBJ2-5, with D unclear. The germline gives CDR1 SGDLS, CDR2 YYNGEE. Between the trimmed V and J ends, which lost 3 bases and 1 base, there was a span of 7 bases. The CDR3 loop spans 13 amino acids. The CDR3 spells CASSAGIQETQYF. CDR3 DNA sequence: TGTGCCAGCAGCGCCGGTATCCAAGAGACCCAGTACTTC.

V usage is TRBV6-1 and J usage is TRBJ1-6, with D hard to call. V shed 6 bases and J shed 5 bases, with 17 bases lying between them. CDR1 and CDR2 from the germline V gene are MNHNS and SASEGT. This CDR3 has 16 residues. In nucleotides, the CDR3 is TGTGCCAGCAGGGAATCCGGTGGGCCAGATAATTCACCCCTCCACTTT. This codes for CASRESGGPDNSPLHF.

This chain joins TRBV18 and TRBJ2-3; tentative D call: TRBD2 (6 bases). The CDR3 length is 13 residues. Germline CDR1 KGHSH, CDR2 LQKENI. V was shortened by 3 bases and J by 5 bases, with 9 bases between the two germline ends. In nucleotides, the CDR3 is TGTGCCAGCTCACCGACTAGTCGAGATACGCAGTATTTT. It encodes CASSPTSRDTQYF.

This clone was seen more than once but under ten times. The V and J genes are TRBV7-3 and TRBJ1-5, with TRBD1 identical over 8 bases. V gave up 2 bases and J gave up 4 bases; unmatched junction bases: 4. Per the germline V gene, CDR1 is SGHTA and CDR2 is FQGTGA. CDR3 length: 15 amino acids. The CDR3 DNA follows: TGTGCCAGCAGCTTAGAGCAGGGGGCTAATCAGCCCCAGCATTTT. This encodes CASSLEQGANQPQHF.

The V gene is TRBV5-4, the J gene TRBJ2-1; 7 bases fit TRBD2. CDR3 length: 15 amino acids. V trimming: 4 bases; J trimming: 3 bases; junction bases outside the gene matches: 7. In germline, CDR1 is SGHNT, CDR2 YYREEE (reference sequence). The CDR3 loop is CASSPPTSIYNEQFF. CDR3 DNA: TGTGCCAGCAGCCCACCGACTAGCATCTACAATGAGCAGTTCTTC.

V and J are TRBV12-2 and TRBJ1-1; the listed D gene, TRBD1, was not tested against the DNA. TRBV12-2 is a pseudogene locus. This CDR3 spans 15 amino acids. CDR3 bases: TGTGCAAGTCGCTCCACTGGACAAAGCAACACTGAAGCTTTCTTT. Its translation: CASRSTGQSNTEAFF.

V usage is TRBV7-8 and J usage is TRBJ1-3; no reliable D call. Germline assignment: CDR1 SGHVS and CDR2 FQNEAQ. V was trimmed by 2 bases and J by 0 bases, leaving 5 bases between them. The CDR3 has 14 residues. The CDR3 nucleotides read TGTGCCAGCAGCTTAAAACGCTCTGGAAACACCATATATTTT. It translates to CASSLKRSGNTIYF.

CDR3 region: CASSVGVQGASSYNEQFF. Here the CDR3 DNA reads TGTGCCAGCAGCGTAGGGGTACAGGGGGCCAGCTCCTACAATGAGCAGTTCTTC. The chain combines TRBV9 with TRBJ2-1; 9 positions agree with TRBD1. This CDR3 comprises 18 residues. Germline values: CDR1 SGDLS, CDR2 YYNGEE. Trimming removed 0 bases from V and 0 bases from J; junction bases left unmatched: 7.

The chain combines TRBV6-6 with TRBJ1-5; D may be TRBD1 (6 bases). Between the trimmed V and J ends, which lost 5 bases and 4 bases, there was a span of 9 bases. Germline V gives CDR1 MNHNY, CDR2 SVGAGI (reference sequence). This CDR3 is built from 13 residues. CDR3 DNA: TGTGCCAGCAGTGGCAGGGGAAATCAGCCCCAGCATTTT. It yields the protein CASSGRGNQPQHF.